The sequence of this T cell receptor beta chain was determined in a study of tumor and adjacent non-tumor tissue in lung cancer (dated by TCRdb to 2017 to 2018). At the level of the whole study: The cohort included more than nine adenocarcinoma, a couple of squamous cell carcinoma and 1 small cell lung cancer patients. The 15 or so patients were aged about 30 to 76 years, included ten or so men and 5 women, and had TNM stage I to III disease. Sequencing produced approximately 130 million productive TCRbeta reads in total, an average of around 4.2 million reads per sample. The study compared bulk TCRbeta repertoires between lung tumor tissue and matched distant non-tumor lung tissue from over 12 lung cancer patients. For each patient, one tumor sample and one normal lung sample were taken, giving around 31 paired specimens that underwent TCRbeta CDR3 sequencing.

From the cysteine up to the phenylalanine, the CDR3 has a length of 16 residues. The entry retains the CDR3 DNA only, 48 bases that are in frame from base 1. Based on the germline V gene (reference sequence), the CDR1 and CDR2 sequences are SEHNR and FQNEAQ. General study outcomes and caveats: In normal lung, the top 100 clones accounted for a significantly larger cumulative share of the repertoire than in tumor tissue. TCR diversity was significantly higher in younger patients, and greater tumor TCR diversity was associated with shorter overall survival and shorter disease-free survival. The methods do not name the sequencing platform or mention unique molecular identifiers. Tumor tissue showed significantly higher TCR diversity (inverse Simpson) than normal lung tissue, at 431.37 vs 166.20 (P = 0.0075, Mann-Whitney U test). Peripheral blood was not sequenced, so blood TCRbeta repertoires were not examined in the lung cancer patients of the study. The cohort had only approximately 16 patients, and the authors noted that larger samples and more detailed clinical data are needed.

RNA was isolated from bulk unsorted tissue, and RNA quality was assessed with a NanoDrop ND-1000 and an Agilent 2100. The normal lung samples consisted of distant non-tumor tissue collected more than 3 cm from the tumor edge. All donors had newly diagnosed lung cancer, had not received prior chemotherapy, and were admitted for thoracic surgery in China between August and November 2014. The study excluded patients who had received radiotherapy or chemotherapy before or who had another cancer at the same time. Surgical tissue pieces of about 1-2.2 cm3 were preserved in RNAlater solution and stored at -80 °C until use. Library prep was done by multiplex PCR. Sequencer: Illumina HiSeq 2500. TCRbeta libraries were constructed through three rounds of nested PCR with primers (Table S4) according to protocols adapted from ARM-PCR. PCR products of 200-500 bp were gel-excised and purified with the QIAquick gel extraction kit before sequencing. In the paper's pipeline: Reads were cleaned using Trimmomatic, were merged into complete CDR3 sequences using FLASH, and were assigned to V(D)J germline segments using MiTCR. Clonal diversity was computed as the inverse Simpson's index with VDJtools. A read counted as productive if the sequence was in-frame and lacked a premature stop codon. TCRdb reprocessing: public reads trimmed at Q25 with fastp, clones called with MiXCR, in-frame beta chains kept. Rows are unified per CDR3 protein, each entry keeping the most common DNA and genes. TCRdb, not the authors, supplied the V and J calls. The sample table shows about 98,000 distinct CDR3 sequences, and 75% to 85% are seen once. 30% of the sample belongs to the ten largest clones.

About this clonotype itself: The antigen this receptor binds is unknown. The germline gene is not matched at one end of the junction; a read error may be the cause.

The V and J segments used are TRBV7-9 and TRBJ2-3, and 10 bases in between align with TRBD2. The receptor was derived from a man between 60 and 75 years old with small cell lung cancer. The sample consisted of distant non-tumor lung tissue. For the CDR3, the sequence is CTSSLALAGVTDTQYF. The nucleotide sequence reads as follows: TGTACCAGCAGCTTAGCTCTAGCGGGGGTGACAGATACGCAGTATTTT.